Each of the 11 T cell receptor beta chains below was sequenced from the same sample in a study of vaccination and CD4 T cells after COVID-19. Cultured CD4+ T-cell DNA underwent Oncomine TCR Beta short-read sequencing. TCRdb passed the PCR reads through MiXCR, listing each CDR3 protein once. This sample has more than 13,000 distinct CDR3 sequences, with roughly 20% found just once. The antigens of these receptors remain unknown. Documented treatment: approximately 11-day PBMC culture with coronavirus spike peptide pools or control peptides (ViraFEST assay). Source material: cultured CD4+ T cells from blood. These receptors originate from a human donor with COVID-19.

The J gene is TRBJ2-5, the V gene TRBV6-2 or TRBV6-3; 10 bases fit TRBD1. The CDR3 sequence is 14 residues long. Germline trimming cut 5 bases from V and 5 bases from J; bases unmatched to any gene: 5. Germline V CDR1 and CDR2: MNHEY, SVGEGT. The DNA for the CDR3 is TGTGCCAGCAGTGGGGACAGGGGCGGGGAGACCCAGTACTTC. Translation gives CASSGDRGGETQYF.

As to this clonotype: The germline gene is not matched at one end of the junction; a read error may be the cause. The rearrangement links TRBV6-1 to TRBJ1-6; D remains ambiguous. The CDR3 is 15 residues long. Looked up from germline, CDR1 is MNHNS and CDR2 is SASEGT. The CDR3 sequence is CASSERVPHNSLLHF. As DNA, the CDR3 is TGTGCCAGCAGTGAGCGGGTGCCCCATAATTCACTCCTCCACTTT.

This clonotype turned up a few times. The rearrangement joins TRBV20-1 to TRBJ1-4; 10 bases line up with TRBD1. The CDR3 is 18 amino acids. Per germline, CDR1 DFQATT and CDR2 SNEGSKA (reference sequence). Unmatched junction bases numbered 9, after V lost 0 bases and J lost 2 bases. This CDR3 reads CSARDDRGRSGTNEKLFF. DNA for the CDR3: TGCAGTGCTAGAGATGACAGGGGGCGATCGGGCACTAATGAAAAACTGTTTTTT.

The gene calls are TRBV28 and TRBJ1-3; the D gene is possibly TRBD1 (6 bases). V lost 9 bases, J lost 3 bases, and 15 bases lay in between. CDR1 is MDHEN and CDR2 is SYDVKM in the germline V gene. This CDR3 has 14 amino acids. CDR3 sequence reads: CASPGTTRGNTIYF. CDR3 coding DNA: TGTGCCAGTCCCGGGACAACTCGTGGAAACACCATATATTTT.

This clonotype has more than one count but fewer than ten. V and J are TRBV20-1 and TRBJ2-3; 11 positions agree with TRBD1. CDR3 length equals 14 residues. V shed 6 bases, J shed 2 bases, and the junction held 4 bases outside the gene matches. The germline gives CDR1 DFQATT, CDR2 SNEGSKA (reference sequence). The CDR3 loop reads CSAGQGVTTDTQYF. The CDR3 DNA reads TGCAGTGCGGGACAGGGGGTTACCACAGATACGCAGTATTTT.

The CDR3: CASSLGHGSGNTIYF. The CDR3 DNA sequence: TGTGCCAGCAGCTTAGGACATGGCTCTGGAAACACCATATATTTT. The chain recombines TRBV5-4 with TRBJ1-3, with D possibly being TRBD1 (5 bases). The germline gives CDR1 SGHNT, CDR2 YYREEE (reference sequence). Between the trimmed V and J ends, which lost 2 bases and 0 bases, there was a span of 9 bases. The CDR3 is 15 residues long.

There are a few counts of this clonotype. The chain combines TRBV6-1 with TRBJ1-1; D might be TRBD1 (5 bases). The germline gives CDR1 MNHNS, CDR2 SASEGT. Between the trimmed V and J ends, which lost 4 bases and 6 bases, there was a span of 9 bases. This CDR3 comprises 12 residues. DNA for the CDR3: TGTGCCAGCAGTGGGGGGGTCTCTGAAGCTTTCTTT. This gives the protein CASSGGVSEAFF.

The DNA for the CDR3 is TGTGCCAGCAGCCAATCTCGGACTAGCACAGATACGCAGTATTTT. Protein sequence: CASSQSRTSTDTQYF. The chain employs TRBV16 and TRBJ2-3, with D possibly matching TRBD2 (5 bases). Trimming cost V 0 bases and J 0 bases, with 7 bases left between them. The CDR3 consists of 15 residues. Looked up from germline, CDR1 is KGHSY and CDR2 is FQNENV. The variable domain in full, completed from reference TRBV16 and TRBJ2-3, reads GEEVAQTPKHLVRGEGQKAKLYCAPIKGHSYVFWYQQVLKNEFKFLISFQNENVFDETGMPKERFSAKCLPNSPCSLEIQATKLEDSAVYFCASSQSRTSTDTQYFGPGTRLTVL.

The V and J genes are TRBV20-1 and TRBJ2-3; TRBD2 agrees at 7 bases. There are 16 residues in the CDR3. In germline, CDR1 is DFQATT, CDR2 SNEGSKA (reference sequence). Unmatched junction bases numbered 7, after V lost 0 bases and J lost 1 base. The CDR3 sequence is CSARDWDYGRTDTQYF. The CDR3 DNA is TGCAGTGCTAGAGACTGGGACTATGGTCGCACAGATACGCAGTATTTT.

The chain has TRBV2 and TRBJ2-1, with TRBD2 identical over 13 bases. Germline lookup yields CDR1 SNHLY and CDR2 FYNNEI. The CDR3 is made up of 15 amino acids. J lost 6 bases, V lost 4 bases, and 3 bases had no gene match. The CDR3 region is CASSGTSGGSNEQFF. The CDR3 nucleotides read TGTGCCAGCAGTGGGACTAGCGGGGGTTCCAATGAGCAGTTCTTC.

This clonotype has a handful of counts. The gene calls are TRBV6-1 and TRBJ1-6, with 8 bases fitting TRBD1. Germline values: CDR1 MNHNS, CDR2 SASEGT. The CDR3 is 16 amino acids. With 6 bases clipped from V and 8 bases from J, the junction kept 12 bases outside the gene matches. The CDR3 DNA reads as TGTGCCAGCAGGTCAGACGACAGGGGAGGGCATTCACCCCTCCACTTT. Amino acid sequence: CASRSDDRGGHSPLHF.